The 28 T cell receptor beta chains presented below share a single source sample, sequenced in a study of cytomegalovirus exposure and HLA in healthy donors. Vbeta (60) and Jbeta (13) primers were used in the PCR. Clones were sequenced by immunoSEQ multiplex PCR, and TCRdb holds only the in-frame ones, with some missing. The table shows roughly 140,000 clones, with about 64% occurring only once. Sequencing was done on a sample of PBMCs. Receptors were obtained from a woman under 40 in good health and CMV-seropositive.

V and J are TRBV15 and TRBJ2-7, with 7 bases that match TRBD1. This CDR3 has 15 residues. Germline lookup yields CDR1 LNHNV and CDR2 YYDKDF (reference sequence). V lost 3 bases and J lost 3; bases outside the gene matches: 8. As DNA, the CDR3 is TGTGCCACCAGCAGGCCGGGACAGATGGTCTACGAGCAGTACTTC. Its translation: CATSRPGQMVYEQYF.

The genes are TRBV4-1 and TRBJ2-3, with unresolved D. V lost 5 bases to trimming and J lost 6 bases, with 15 bases between them. The CDR3 runs 14 residues. Germline values: CDR1 MGHRA, CDR2 YSYEKL. The CDR3 protein is CASSALVSSDTQYF. In DNA, the CDR3 is TGCGCCAGCAGCGCCCTAGTCTCCAGTGATACGCAGTATTTT.

The genes are TRBV13 and TRBJ2-1; D remains unclear. Germline values: CDR1 PRHDT, CDR2 FYEKMQ (reference sequence). This CDR3 contains 12 residues. V dropped 0 bases and J dropped 13 bases, with 10 bases sitting between them. Here the CDR3 DNA reads TGTGCCAGCAGCTTAGGACTACAACTCCAGTTCTTC. This gives the protein CASSLGLQLQFF.

The chain links TRBV27 to TRBJ1-2; D is uncertain. Between the trimmed V and J ends, which lost 3 bases and 2 bases, there was a span of 7 bases. Germline V gives CDR1 MNHEY, CDR2 SMNVEV (reference sequence). The CDR3 has 13 residues. Here the CDR3 reads CASSFAANYGYTF. In DNA, the CDR3 is TGTGCCAGCAGTTTTGCAGCGAACTATGGCTACACCTTC.

The chain has TRBV21-1 and TRBJ2-7; the listed D gene, TRBD2, was not tested against the DNA. TRBV21-1 is annotated as a pseudogene. There are 11 residues in the CDR3. Here the CDR3 reads CASSNFEEQYF. The CDR3, as DNA: TGTGCCAGCAGCAATTTCGAGGAGCAGTACTTC.

This clone has more than one count but fewer than ten. At the DNA level, this CDR3 is encoded by other sequences in the same sample as well. V and J are TRBV11-2 and TRBJ1-2; D gene uncertain. Looked up from germline, CDR1 is SGHAT and CDR2 is FQNNGV. Trimming stripped 1 base from V and 8 bases from J, with 5 bases between. The CDR3 runs 11 residues. CDR3 loop: CASSLGAGYTF. The CDR3 region has the DNA TGTGCCAGCAGCTTAGGGGCGGGCTACACCTTC.

This clone was seen once. V is TRBV5-4 and J is TRBJ2-5, with 9 bases lining up with TRBD2. The length of the CDR3 is 19 residues. Germline V gene sequence: CDR1 SGHNT, CDR2 YYREEE (reference sequence). V shed 0 bases, J shed 4 bases, and the junction held 16 bases outside the gene matches. The CDR3 here is CASSLALFPGSGGSETQYF. The CDR3 DNA sequence: TGTGCCAGCAGCTTGGCCCTGTTTCCGGGTAGCGGGGGTTCAGAGACCCAGTACTTC.

The chain couples TRBV30 to TRBJ2-7; 7 bases agree with TRBD1. The CDR3 totals 13 residues. After removal of 8 bases from V and 3 bases from J, the junction contained 10 bases not matched to a gene. The germline V gene has CDR1 GTSNPN and CDR2 SVGIG (reference sequence). The CDR3, as DNA: TGTGCCACCGGGACAGTCGTTTTCTACGAGCAGTACTTC. Its translation is CATGTVVFYEQYF.

The chain couples TRBV27 to TRBJ2-3; the match to TRBD2 covers 7 bases. V lost 6 bases to trimming and J lost 6 bases; unmatched junction nucleotides: 15. The CDR3 has 16 residues. Germline loops: CDR1 MNHEY, CDR2 SMNVEV (reference sequence). The CDR3 DNA follows: TGTGCCAGCAGGGTATTTGGTCTAGCGCGGGGGGATACGCAGTATTTT. Amino acid sequence: CASRVFGLARGDTQYF.

This chain joins TRBV30 and TRBJ2-5; 7 bases agree with TRBD1. V was clipped by 3 bases and J by 14 bases; unmatched bases: 6. The CDR3 contains 10 residues. CDR1 is GTSNPN and CDR2 is SVGIG in the germline V gene (reference sequence). CDR3 DNA: TGTGCCTGGAGGGAGACAGGGATATACTTC. The encoded protein is CAWRETGIYF.

V is TRBV5-1 and J is TRBJ2-3; tentatively, D is TRBD1 (5 bases). Trimming took off 0 bases at V and 3 bases at J, with 14 bases between the two ends. Germline V gene sequence: CDR1 SGHRS, CDR2 YFSETQ. The CDR3 runs to 16 residues. CDR3 nucleotides: TGCGCCAGCAGCTTGGTAGGCAGGGATTATACAGATACGCAGTATTTT. The encoded protein is CASSLVGRDYTDTQYF.

This clone was recorded a few times. The gene calls are TRBV5-6 and TRBJ1-5; no definite D call. The V gene's germline CDR1 is SGHDT and CDR2 YYEEEE. Between the trimmed V and J ends, which lost 3 bases and 2 bases, there was a span of 15 bases. CDR3 length equals 16 residues. For the CDR3, the DNA is TGTGCCAGCAGCTACCAGAGACTAGATGGCAATCAGCCCCAGCATTTT. Its protein product is CASSYQRLDGNQPQHF.

V gene TRBV19 combines with J gene TRBJ1-1, with 9 bases identical to TRBD1. V lost 5 bases and J lost 4; bases outside the gene matches: 5. Germline CDR1 and CDR2: LNHDA and SQIVND (reference sequence). The CDR3 consists of 14 residues. CDR3 residues: CASSPDRGATEAFF. Written as DNA, the CDR3 is TGTGCCAGTAGTCCGGACAGGGGAGCCACTGAAGCTTTCTTT.

The V and J genes are TRBV5-1 and TRBJ1-2; 7 bases map to TRBD1. The CDR3 runs 14 residues. The germline gives CDR1 SGHRS, CDR2 YFSETQ. The J segment lost 3 bases and the V segment lost 7 bases, leaving 9 bases of the junction unmatched. The CDR3: CASALTGSYYGYTF. The CDR3 coding sequence is TGCGCCAGCGCGCTGACAGGGTCGTACTATGGCTACACCTTC.

This clone was seen a few times. The CDR3 sequence is CASSYYRRGGYEQYF. The CDR3 DNA sequence: TGTGCCAGCAGTTACTATCGACGGGGGGGCTACGAGCAGTACTTC. The rearrangement links TRBV6-5 to TRBJ2-7; TRBD2 matches at 8 bases. Germline CDR1 MNHEY, CDR2 SVGAGI. Unmatched junction bases numbered 5, after V lost 1 base and J lost 3 bases. The CDR3 is 15 amino acids.

This clone was detected a few times. The chain links TRBV19 to TRBJ1-1; a possible D gene is TRBD1 (6 bases). This CDR3 contains 13 residues. With 6 bases removed from V and 5 bases from J, the gap between germline ends came to 13 bases. Germline V gives CDR1 LNHDA, CDR2 SQIVND (reference sequence). This CDR3 reads CASSATGRTEAFF. CDR3 in DNA: TGTGCCAGTAGCGCGACAGGAAGGACTGAAGCTTTCTTT.

The CDR3: CASSLLPSSFSSYNEQFF. As DNA, the CDR3 is TGTGCCAGCAGCCTCCTACCTAGCTCATTCAGCTCCTACAATGAGCAGTTCTTC. The chain employs TRBV11-2 and TRBJ2-1; D might be TRBD2 (5 bases). The CDR3 spans 18 residues. Trimming removed 5 bases from V and 0 bases from J, with 20 bases in between. The V gene's germline CDR1 is SGHAT and CDR2 FQNNGV.

The chain combines TRBV6-6 with TRBJ1-5; unclear D gene. Deletions cut 5 bases from V and 0 bases from J, with 14 bases between. The CDR3 is made up of 16 amino acids. In germline, CDR1 is MNHNY, CDR2 SVGAGI (reference sequence). The CDR3 region is CASSRRYRDSNQPQHF. In DNA form, the CDR3 reads TGTGCCAGCAGTCGCCGCTACAGAGATAGCAATCAGCCCCAGCATTTT.

V usage is TRBV5-1 and J usage is TRBJ1-1; tentative D call: TRBD1 (6 bases). The V gene lost 4 bases and the J gene lost 1 base, with 14 bases spanning the gap. This CDR3 has 15 amino acids. In germline, CDR1 is SGHRS, CDR2 YFSETQ. The CDR3 here is CASSTWGGPNTEAFF. CDR3 in DNA: TGCGCCAGCAGCACTTGGGGGGGCCCGAACACTGAAGCTTTCTTT.

This sequence joins TRBV27 and TRBJ1-1; TRBD1 might be the D (6 bases). V was trimmed by 4 bases and J by 4 bases, leaving 13 bases between them. In germline, CDR1 is MNHEY, CDR2 SMNVEV (reference sequence). The CDR3 consists of 14 residues. The CDR3 sequence: CASSSGRGSTEAFF. Here the CDR3 DNA reads TGTGCCAGCAGTTCAGGCAGGGGAAGCACTGAAGCTTTCTTT.

This clone was detected a few times. J is TRBJ2-7 and V is TRBV7-9; 9 positions agree with TRBD1. The V and J ends lost 0 bases and 6 bases, in that order; junction bases with no gene match: 15. Germline lookup yields CDR1 SEHNR and CDR2 FQNEAQ (reference sequence). The CDR3 consists of 18 residues. The CDR3 here is CASSLAIWWGQGEGEQYF. CDR3 sequence (DNA): TGTGCCAGCAGCTTAGCGATTTGGTGGGGACAGGGTGAGGGCGAGCAGTACTTC.

The chain is built from TRBV6-1 and TRBJ2-5; 9 bases align to TRBD2. Unmatched junction bases numbered 7, after V lost 4 bases and J lost 1 base. CDR1 is MNHNS and CDR2 is SASEGT in the germline V gene. The CDR3 contains 16 residues. The CDR3 here is CASSVIAGATQETQYF. The CDR3 bases are TGTGCCAGCAGTGTAATAGCGGGGGCCACCCAAGAGACCCAGTACTTC.

The gene calls are TRBV18 and TRBJ2-3, with D tentatively TRBD1 or TRBD2 (6 bases each). The V end was cut by 10 bases, the J end by 4 bases, with 12 bases between. This CDR3 comprises 12 residues. Germline V gene sequence: CDR1 KGHSH, CDR2 LQKENI. The CDR3 protein is CATSGAPDTQYF. The CDR3 region has the DNA TGTGCCACCTCGGGGGCGCCAGATACGCAGTATTTT.

The V call is TRBV5-1, the J call TRBJ2-3; 13 bases agree with TRBD2. Looked up from germline, CDR1 is SGHRS and CDR2 is YFSETQ. The CDR3 sequence is 17 residues long. After removal of 4 bases from V and 2 bases from J, the junction contained 7 bases not matched to a gene. The CDR3 loop reads CASSARGLAGSTDTQYF. CDR3 coding DNA: TGCGCCAGCAGCGCCCGGGGACTAGCGGGGTCCACAGATACGCAGTATTTT.

The chain uses TRBV19 and TRBJ2-5, with 9 bases matching TRBD2. Trimming removed 5 bases from V and 6 bases from J; junction bases left unmatched: 13. Germline-derived CDR1 and CDR2 are LNHDA and SQIVND (reference sequence). This CDR3 has 16 amino acids. The CDR3, as DNA: TGTGCCAGTAGTTCCCGGGGACTAGCCGGCTTTCAGACCCAGTACTTC. It codes for CASSSRGLAGFQTQYF. Combining the CDR3 with reference TRBV19 and TRBJ2-5 gives the whole variable domain DGGITQSPKYLFRKEGQNVTLSCEQNLNHDAMYWYRQDPGQGLRLIYYSQIVNDFQKGDIAEGYSVSREKKESFPLTVTSAQKNPTAFYLCASSSRGLAGFQTQYFGPGTRLLVL.

This clone turned up a few times. CDR3 sequence reads: CAIGTGAVQPQHF. In DNA, the CDR3 is TGTGCCATAGGGACAGGGGCGGTTCAGCCCCAGCATTTT. The chain couples TRBV2 to TRBJ1-5; the match to TRBD1 covers 10 bases. V shed 10 bases, J shed 6 bases, and the junction held 6 bases outside the gene matches. Germline CDR1 and CDR2: SNHLY and FYNNEI. This CDR3 spans 13 amino acids.

The rearrangement joins TRBV19 to TRBJ2-4, with D tentatively TRBD1 (6 bases). Germline V lookup: CDR1 LNHDA, CDR2 SQIVND (reference sequence). Between the trimmed V and J ends, which lost 5 bases and 7 bases, there was a span of 21 bases. The length of the CDR3 is 16 residues. The CDR3 loop is CASSSDRLGWGNIQYF. The CDR3 DNA follows: TGTGCCAGTAGTTCAGACAGGCTCGGTTGGGGTAACATTCAGTACTTC.

This chain joins TRBV11-2 and TRBJ1-3; no reliable D call. Trimming left V 2 bases short and J 1 base short, with 3 bases between. The CDR3 totals 13 residues. From germline, CDR1 is SGHAT and CDR2 FQNNGV. The CDR3 bases are TGTGCCAGCAGCTTACAATCTGGAAACACCATATATTTT. It codes for CASSLQSGNTIYF.